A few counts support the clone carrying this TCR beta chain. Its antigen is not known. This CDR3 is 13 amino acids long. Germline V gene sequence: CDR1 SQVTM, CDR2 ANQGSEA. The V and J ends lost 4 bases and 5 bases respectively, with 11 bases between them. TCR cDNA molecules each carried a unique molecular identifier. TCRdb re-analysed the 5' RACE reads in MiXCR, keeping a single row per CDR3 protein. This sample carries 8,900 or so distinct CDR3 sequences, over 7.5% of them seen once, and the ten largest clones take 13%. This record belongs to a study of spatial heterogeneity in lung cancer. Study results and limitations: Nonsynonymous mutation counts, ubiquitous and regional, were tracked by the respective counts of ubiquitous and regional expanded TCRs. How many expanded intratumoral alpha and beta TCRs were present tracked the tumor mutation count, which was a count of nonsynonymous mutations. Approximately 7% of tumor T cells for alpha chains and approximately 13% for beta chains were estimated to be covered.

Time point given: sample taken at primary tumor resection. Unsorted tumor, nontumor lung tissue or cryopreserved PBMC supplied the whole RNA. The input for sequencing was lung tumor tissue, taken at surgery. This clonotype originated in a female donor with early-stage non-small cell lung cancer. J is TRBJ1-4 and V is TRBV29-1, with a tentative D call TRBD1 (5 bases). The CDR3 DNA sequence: TGCAGCGTTGTTGTAGGGGCGAATGAAAAACTGTTTTTT. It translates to CSVVVGANEKLFF.